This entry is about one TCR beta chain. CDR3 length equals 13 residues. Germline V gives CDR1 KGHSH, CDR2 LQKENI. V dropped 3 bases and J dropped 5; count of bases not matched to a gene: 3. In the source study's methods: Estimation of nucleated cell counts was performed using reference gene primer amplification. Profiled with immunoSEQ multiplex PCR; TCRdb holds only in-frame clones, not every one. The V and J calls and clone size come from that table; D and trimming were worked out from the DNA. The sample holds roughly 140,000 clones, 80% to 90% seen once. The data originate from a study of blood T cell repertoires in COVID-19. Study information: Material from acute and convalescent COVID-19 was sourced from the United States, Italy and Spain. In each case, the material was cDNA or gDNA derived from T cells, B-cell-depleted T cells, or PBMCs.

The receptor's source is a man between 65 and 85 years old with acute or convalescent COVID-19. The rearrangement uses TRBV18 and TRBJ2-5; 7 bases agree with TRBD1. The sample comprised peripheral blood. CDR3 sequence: CASSPDRDETQYF. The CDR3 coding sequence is TGTGCCAGCTCACCTGACAGGGATGAGACCCAGTACTTC.